Shown below are 3 T cell receptor beta chains from a single sample sequenced in a study of cytomegalovirus exposure and HLA in healthy donors. 13 Jbeta primers and 60 Vbeta primers were used for the PCR. Generated by immunoSEQ multiplex PCR, the TCRdb table keeps only in-frame clones and is missing some. The sample lists about 120,000 clones; about 70% were seen once. Sequences were obtained from PBMCs. The receptors were sampled from a human donor in good health.

The V call is TRBV5-6, the J call TRBJ1-4; D ambiguous. V dropped 2 bases and J dropped 6 bases, with 5 bases sitting between them. Germline CDR1 reads SGHDT; CDR2 reads YYEEEE. The CDR3 loop spans 12 amino acids. The CDR3 loop reads CASSFSYEKLFF. Written as DNA, the CDR3 is TGTGCCAGCAGCTTCTCGTATGAAAAACTGTTTTTT.

The rearrangement joins TRBV19 to TRBJ1-6; possible D gene TRBD1, 6 bases. The CDR3 covers 14 residues. The germline gives CDR1 LNHDA, CDR2 SQIVND (reference sequence). V was clipped by 7 bases and J by 6 bases, with 13 bases between them. CDR3 amino acids: CASTRGTGNSPLHF. Here the CDR3 DNA reads TGTGCCAGTACCAGGGGAACTGGTAATTCACCCCTCCACTTT. Together with reference TRBV19 and TRBJ1-6, the CDR3 gives the full variable domain: DGGITQSPKYLFRKEGQNVTLSCEQNLNHDAMYWYRQDPGQGLRLIYYSQIVNDFQKGDIAEGYSVSREKKESFPLTVTSAQKNPTAFYLCASTRGTGNSPLHFGNGTRLTVT.

The J gene is TRBJ1-3, the V gene TRBV6-1, with 9 bases that match TRBD1. The CDR3 spans 17 residues. Germline V gene data show CDR1 as MNHNS and CDR2 as SASEGT. V gave up 0 bases and J gave up 4 bases; unmatched junction bases: 7. Here the CDR3 reads CASSEAGRTGAGNTIYF. CDR3 nucleotide sequence: TGTGCCAGCAGTGAAGCGGGGCGGACAGGGGCCGGAAACACCATATATTTT.